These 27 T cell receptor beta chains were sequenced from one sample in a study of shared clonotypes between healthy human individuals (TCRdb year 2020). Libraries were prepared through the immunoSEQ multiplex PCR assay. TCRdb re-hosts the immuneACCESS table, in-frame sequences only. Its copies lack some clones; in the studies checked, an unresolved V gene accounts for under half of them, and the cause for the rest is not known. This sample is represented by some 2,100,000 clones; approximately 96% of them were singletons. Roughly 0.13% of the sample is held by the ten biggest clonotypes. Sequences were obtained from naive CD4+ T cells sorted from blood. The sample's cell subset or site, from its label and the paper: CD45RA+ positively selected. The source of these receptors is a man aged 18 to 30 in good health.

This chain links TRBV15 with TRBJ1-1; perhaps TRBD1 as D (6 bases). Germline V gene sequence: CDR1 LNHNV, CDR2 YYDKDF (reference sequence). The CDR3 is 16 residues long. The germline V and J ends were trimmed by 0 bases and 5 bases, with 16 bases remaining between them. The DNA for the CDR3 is TGTGCCACCAGCAGAGAGATGGGGGCAAGAGGAACTGAAGCTTTCTTT. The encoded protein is CATSREMGARGTEAFF.

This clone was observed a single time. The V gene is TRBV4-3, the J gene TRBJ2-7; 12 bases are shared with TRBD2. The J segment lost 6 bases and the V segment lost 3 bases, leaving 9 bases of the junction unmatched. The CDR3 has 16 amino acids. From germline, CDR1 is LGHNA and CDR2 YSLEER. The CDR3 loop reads CASSHPPGLAGSEQYF. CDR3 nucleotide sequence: TGCGCCAGCAGCCATCCCCCGGGACTAGCGGGTTCCGAGCAGTACTTC.

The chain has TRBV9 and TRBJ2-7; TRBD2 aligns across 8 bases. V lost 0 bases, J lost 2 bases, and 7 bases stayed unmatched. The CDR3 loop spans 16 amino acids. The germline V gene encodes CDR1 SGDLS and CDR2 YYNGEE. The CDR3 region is CASSVETSAIPYEQYF. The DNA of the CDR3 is TGTGCCAGCAGCGTAGAGACTAGCGCCATACCCTACGAGCAGTACTTC.

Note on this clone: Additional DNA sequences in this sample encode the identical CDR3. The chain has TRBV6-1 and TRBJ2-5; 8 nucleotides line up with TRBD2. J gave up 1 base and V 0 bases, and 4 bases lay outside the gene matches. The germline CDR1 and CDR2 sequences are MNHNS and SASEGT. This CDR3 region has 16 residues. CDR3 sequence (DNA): TGTGCCAGCAGTGAAGCGCTGGCGGGGGGCCAAGAGACCCAGTACTTC. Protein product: CASSEALAGGQETQYF.

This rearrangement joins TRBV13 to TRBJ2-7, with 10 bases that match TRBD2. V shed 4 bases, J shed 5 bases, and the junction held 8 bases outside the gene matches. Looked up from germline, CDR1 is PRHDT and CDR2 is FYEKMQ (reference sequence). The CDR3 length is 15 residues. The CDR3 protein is CASSSASGSLDEQYF. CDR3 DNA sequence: TGTGCCAGCAGCTCCGCTAGCGGGAGTCTCGACGAGCAGTACTTC. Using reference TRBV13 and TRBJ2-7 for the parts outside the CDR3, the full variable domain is AAGVIQSPRHLIKEKRETATLKCYPIPRHDTVYWYQQGPGQDPQFLISFYEKMQSDKGSIPDRFSAQQFSDYHSELNMSSLELGDSALYFCASSSASGSLDEQYFGPGTRLTVT.

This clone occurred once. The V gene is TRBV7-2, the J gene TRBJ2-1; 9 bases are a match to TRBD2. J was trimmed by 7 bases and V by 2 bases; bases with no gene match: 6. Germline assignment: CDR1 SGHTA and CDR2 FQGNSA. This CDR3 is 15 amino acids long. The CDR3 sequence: CASSLSSGIANEQFF. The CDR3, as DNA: TGTGCCAGCAGCTTATCTAGCGGGATAGCGAATGAGCAGTTCTTC.

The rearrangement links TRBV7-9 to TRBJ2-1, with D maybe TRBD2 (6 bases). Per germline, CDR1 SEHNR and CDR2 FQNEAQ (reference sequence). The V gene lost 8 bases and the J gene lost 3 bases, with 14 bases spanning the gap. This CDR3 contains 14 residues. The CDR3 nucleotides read TGTGCCAGCCTCGGAGAAGCGGGCTACAATGAGCAGTTCTTC. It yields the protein CASLGEAGYNEQFF. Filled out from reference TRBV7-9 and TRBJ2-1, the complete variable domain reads DTGVSQNPRHKITKRGQNVTFRCDPISEHNRLYWYRQTLGQGPEFLTYFQNEAQLEKSRLLSDRFSAERPKGSFSTLEIQRTEQGDSAMYLCASLGEAGYNEQFFGPGTRLTVL.

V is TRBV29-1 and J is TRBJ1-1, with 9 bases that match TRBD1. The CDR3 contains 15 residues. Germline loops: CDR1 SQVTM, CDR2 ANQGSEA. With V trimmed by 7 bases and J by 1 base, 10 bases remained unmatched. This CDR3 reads CSADIRGQGNTEAFF. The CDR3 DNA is TGCAGCGCGGACATTAGGGGACAGGGGAACACTGAAGCTTTCTTT.

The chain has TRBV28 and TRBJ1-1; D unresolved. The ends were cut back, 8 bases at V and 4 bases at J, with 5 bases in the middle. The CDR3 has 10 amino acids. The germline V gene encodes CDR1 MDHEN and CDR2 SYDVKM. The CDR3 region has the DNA TGTGCCAGCTTTCGCACTGAAGCTTTCTTT. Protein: CASFRTEAFF.

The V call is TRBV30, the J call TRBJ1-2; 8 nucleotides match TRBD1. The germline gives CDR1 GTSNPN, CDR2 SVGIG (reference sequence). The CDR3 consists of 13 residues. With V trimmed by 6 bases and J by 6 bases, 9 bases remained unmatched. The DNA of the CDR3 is TGTGCCTGTACCCATCAGGGGGCTCATGGCTACACCTTC. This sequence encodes CACTHQGAHGYTF.

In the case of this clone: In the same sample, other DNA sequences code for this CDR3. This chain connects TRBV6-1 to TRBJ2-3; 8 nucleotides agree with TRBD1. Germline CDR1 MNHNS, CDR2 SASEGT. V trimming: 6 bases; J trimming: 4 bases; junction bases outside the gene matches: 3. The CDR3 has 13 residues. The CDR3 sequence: CASSGQGPDTQYF. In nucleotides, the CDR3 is TGTGCCAGCAGCGGACAGGGCCCAGATACGCAGTATTTT.

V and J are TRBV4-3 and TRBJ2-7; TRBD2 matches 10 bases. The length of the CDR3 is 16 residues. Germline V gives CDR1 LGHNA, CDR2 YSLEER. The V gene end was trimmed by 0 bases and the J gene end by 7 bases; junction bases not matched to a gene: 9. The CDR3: CASSQDLAGALGEQYF. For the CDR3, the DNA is TGCGCCAGCAGCCAAGACCTAGCGGGGGCTCTGGGGGAGCAGTACTTC.

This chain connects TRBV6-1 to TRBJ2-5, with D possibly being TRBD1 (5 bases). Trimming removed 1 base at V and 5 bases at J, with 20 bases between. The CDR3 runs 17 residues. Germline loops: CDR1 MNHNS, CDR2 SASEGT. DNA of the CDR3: TGTGCCAGCAGTGAAGTTAGGCTCAGGGAAAGTTGGGAGACCCAGTACTTC. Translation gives CASSEVRLRESWETQYF.

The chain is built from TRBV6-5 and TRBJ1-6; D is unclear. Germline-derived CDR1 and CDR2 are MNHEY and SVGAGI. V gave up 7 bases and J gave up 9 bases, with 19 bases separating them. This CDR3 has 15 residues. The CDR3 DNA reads TGTGCCAGCACTAGACTCCGAGGGAGAGGTTCACCCCTCCACTTT. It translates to CASTRLRGRGSPLHF.

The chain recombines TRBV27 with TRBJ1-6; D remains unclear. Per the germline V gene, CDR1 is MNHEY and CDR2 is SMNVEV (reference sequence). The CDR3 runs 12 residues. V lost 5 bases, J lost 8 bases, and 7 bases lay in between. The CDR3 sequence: CASSRNHSPLHF. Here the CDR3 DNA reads TGTGCCAGCAGTCGAAATCATTCACCCCTCCACTTT.

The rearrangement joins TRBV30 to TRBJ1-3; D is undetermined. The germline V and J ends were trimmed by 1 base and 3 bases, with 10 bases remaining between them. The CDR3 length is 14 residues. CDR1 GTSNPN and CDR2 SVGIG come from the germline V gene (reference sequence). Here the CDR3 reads CAWSAVGVGNTIYF. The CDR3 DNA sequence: TGTGCCTGGAGTGCGGTGGGTGTTGGAAACACCATATATTTT.

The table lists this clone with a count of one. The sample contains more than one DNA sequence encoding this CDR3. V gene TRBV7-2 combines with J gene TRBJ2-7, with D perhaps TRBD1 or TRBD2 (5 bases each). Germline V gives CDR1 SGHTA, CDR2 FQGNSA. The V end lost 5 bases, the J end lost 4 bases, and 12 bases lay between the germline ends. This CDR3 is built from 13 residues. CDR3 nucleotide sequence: TGTGCCAGCAGCCCTCCGGGACCTTACGAGCAGTACTTC. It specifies CASSPPGPYEQYF.

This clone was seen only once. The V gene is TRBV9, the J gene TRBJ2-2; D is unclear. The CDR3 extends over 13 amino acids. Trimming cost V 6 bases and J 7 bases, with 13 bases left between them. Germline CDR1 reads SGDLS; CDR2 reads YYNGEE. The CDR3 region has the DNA TGTGCCAGCACCCAAATAGCTGGCGGGGAGCTGTTTTTT. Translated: CASTQIAGGELFF.

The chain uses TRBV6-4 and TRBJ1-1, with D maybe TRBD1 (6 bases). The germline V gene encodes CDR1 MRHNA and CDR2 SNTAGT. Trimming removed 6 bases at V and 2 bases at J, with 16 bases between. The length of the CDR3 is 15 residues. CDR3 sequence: CASSPEGGINTEAFF. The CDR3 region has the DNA TGTGCCAGCAGCCCTGAAGGGGGAATCAACACTGAAGCTTTCTTT.

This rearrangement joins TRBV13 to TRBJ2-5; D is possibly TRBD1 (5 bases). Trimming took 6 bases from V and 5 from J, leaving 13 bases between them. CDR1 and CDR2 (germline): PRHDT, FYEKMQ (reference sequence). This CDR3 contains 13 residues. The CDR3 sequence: CASRTVGSETQYF. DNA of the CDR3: TGTGCCAGCAGGACAGTGGGGTCCGAGACCCAGTACTTC.

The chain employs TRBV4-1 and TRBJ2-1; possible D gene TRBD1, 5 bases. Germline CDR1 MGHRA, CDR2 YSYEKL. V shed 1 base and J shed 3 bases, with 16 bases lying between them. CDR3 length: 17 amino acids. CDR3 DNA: TGCGCCAGCAGCCAAGTGAAGACAGTAAGCCTCTACAATGAGCAGTTCTTC. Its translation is CASSQVKTVSLYNEQFF.

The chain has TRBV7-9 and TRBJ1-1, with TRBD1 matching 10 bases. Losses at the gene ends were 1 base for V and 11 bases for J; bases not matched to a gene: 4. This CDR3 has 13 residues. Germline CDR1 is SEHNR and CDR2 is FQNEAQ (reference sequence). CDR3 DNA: TGTGCCAGCAGCTTAGAACCGGGACAGGGGGCTTTCTTT. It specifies CASSLEPGQGAFF.

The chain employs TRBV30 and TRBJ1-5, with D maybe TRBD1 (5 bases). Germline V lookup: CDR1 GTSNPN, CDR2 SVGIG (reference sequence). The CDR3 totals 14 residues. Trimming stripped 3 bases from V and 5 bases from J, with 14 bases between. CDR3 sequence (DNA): TGTGCCTGGAGCGGAGGCGTAGGGGATCAGCCCCAGCATTTT. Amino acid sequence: CAWSGGVGDQPQHF.

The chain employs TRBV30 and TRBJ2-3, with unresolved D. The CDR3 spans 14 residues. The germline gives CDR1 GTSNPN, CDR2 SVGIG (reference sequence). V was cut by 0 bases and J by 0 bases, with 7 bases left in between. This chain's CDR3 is CAWSVRVSTDTQYF. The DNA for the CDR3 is TGTGCCTGGAGTGTACGGGTCAGCACAGATACGCAGTATTTT.

CDR3 sequence reads: CASSPGQFLMNTEAFF. The CDR3, as DNA: TGTGCCAGCAGCCCTGGACAGTTCCTCATGAACACTGAAGCTTTCTTT. This chain joins TRBV5-4 and TRBJ1-1, with D possibly matching TRBD1 (6 bases). CDR3 size: 16 residues. Germline CDR1 and CDR2: SGHNT and YYREEE (reference sequence). Trimming left V 4 bases short and J 0 bases short, with 16 bases between. Full variable domain (missing parts from reference TRBV5-4 and TRBJ1-1): ETGVTQSPTHLIKTRGQQVTLRCSSQSGHNTVSWYQQALGQGPQFIFQYYREEENGRGNFPPRFSGLQFPNYSSELNVNALELDDSALYLCASSPGQFLMNTEAFFGQGTRLTVV.

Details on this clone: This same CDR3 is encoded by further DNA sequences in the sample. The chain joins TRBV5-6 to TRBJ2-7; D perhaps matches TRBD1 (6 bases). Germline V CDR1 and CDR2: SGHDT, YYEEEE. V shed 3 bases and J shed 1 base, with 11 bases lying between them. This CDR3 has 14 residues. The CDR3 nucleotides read TGTGCCAGCAGCTCGAGAACAGGGTCCTACGAGCAGTACTTC. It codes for CASSSRTGSYEQYF. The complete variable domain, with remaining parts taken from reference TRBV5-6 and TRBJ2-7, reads DAGVTQSPTHLIKTRGQQVTLRCSPKSGHDTVSWYQQALGQGPQFIFQYYEEEERQRGNFPDRFSGHQFPNYSSELNVNALLLGDSALYLCASSSRTGSYEQYFGPGTRLTVT.

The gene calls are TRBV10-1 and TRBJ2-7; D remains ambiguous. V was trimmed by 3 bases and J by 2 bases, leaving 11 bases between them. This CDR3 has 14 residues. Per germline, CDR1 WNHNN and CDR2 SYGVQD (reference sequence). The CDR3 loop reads CASSESDGPYEQYF. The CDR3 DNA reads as TGCGCCAGCAGTGAAAGTGACGGCCCCTACGAGCAGTACTTC.